This TCR beta chain was documented in a study of shared clonotypes between healthy human individuals. Study-level findings and limits: Collection of samples was limited to blood; tissue repertoires likely differ. Roughly 5% of naive CD4 clonotypes were shared across a handful of donors.

Regarding this clone: What it binds is unknown.

An even split of each subset's genomic DNA across several immunoSEQ plates was performed. Some clones are missing from TCRdb's copy, which holds only in-frame ones; the method was immunoSEQ multiplex PCR. This table has about 380,000 clones, 96% appearing once. The sample consisted of memory CD8+ T cells sorted from blood. This sample's subset: CD45RO+ cells pooled with CCR7-negative TemRA cells. This TCR derives from a man younger than 40 in good health.

CDR3 bases: TGTGCCAGCAGTGCCGGACAGGGGACGGATGAGCAGTTCTTC. Protein: CASSAGQGTDEQFF. The chain joins TRBV25-1 to TRBJ2-1, with 9 bases that match TRBD1. The germline gives CDR1 MGHDK, CDR2 SYGVNS. The length of the CDR3 is 14 residues. After removal of 4 bases from V and 8 bases from J, the junction contained 6 bases not matched to a gene. Combining the CDR3 with reference TRBV25-1 and TRBJ2-1 gives the whole variable domain EADIYQTPRYLVIGTGKKITLECSQTMGHDKMYWYQQDPGMELHLIHYSYGVNSTEKGDLSSESTVSRIRTEHFPLTLESARPSHTSQYLCASSAGQGTDEQFFGPGTRLTVL.